Listed below are T cell receptor beta chains from one sample, sequenced in a study of OX40 agonist ivuxolimab in advanced cancers. TCRdb's copy holds only in-frame clones and misses some; the assay was immunoSEQ multiplex PCR. This table holds tens of thousands of clones, about 88% found once. The source material was CD4+ or CD8+ T cells sorted from blood, sampled in a trial of the OX40 agonist ivuxolimab. The receptor source for this set is an adult with an advanced solid tumor such as melanoma, head and neck, liver or kidney cancer. The CDR3 runs from the conserved cysteine through the conserved F or W. D genes are given only for firm matches. Clone size is not always given. Where it is, it says once, few, many or a class for expanded clones.

j_call | v_call | d_call | clone_size | cdr3_aa | cdr3_nt
TRBJ2-5 | TRBV6-1 | . | . | CASSAYRGVETQYF | TGTGCCAGCAGTGCGTACCGAGGGGTAGAGACCCAGTACTTC
TRBJ2-7 | TRBV15 | . | few | CATSIDSIYEQYF | TGTGCCACCAGCATTGACAGTATCTACGAGCAGTACTTC
TRBJ1-4 | TRBV2 | . | . | CARGGMVANEKLFF | TGTGCCCGCGGAGGAATGGTGGCTAATGAAAAACTGTTTTTT
TRBJ2-5 | TRBV11-2 | TRBD2 | . | CASSLRLAGVETQYF | TGTGCCAGCAGCTTAAGACTAGCGGGTGTCGAGACCCAGTACTTC
TRBJ2-2 | TRBV10-3 | . | . | CAISSGRKGGAGELFF | TGTGCCATCAGTTCTGGGCGAAAGGGGGGGGCCGGGGAGCTGTTTTTT
TRBJ2-7 | TRBV5-1 | . | . | CASSSLPGYRRNEQYF | TGCGCCAGCAGCTCACTCCCGGGATACAGGAGGAACGAGCAGTACTTC
TRBJ1-6 | TRBV29-1 | . | . | CSGKGGESYNSPLHF | TGCAGCGGTAAGGGGGGGGAGTCCTATAATTCACCCCTCCACTTT
TRBJ1-2 | TRBV6-1 | . | . | CASSELLYGYTF | TGTGCCAGCAGTGAATTGCTCTATGGCTACACCTTC
TRBJ1-5 | TRBV19 | . | . | CASSNPGGTTGSNQPQHF | TGTGCCAGTAGTAATCCGGGGGGTACCACGGGCAGCAATCAGCCCCAGCATTTT
TRBJ1-2 | TRBV19 | . | . | CASSLEGIFDGYTF | TGTGCCAGTAGCCTCGAAGGGATTTTCGATGGCTACACCTTC
TRBJ1-1 | TRBV28 | . | . | CASRTNTEAFF | TGTGCCAGCAGGACGAACACTGAAGCTTTCTTT
TRBJ2-4 | TRBV19 | TRBD2 | . | CASSALAGVASDKNIQYF | TGTGCCAGTAGTGCTTTAGCGGGAGTCGCATCGGACAAAAACATTCAGTACTTC
TRBJ2-3 | TRBV6-6 | . | . | CAGGTVLGDTQYF | TGTGCCGGGGGGACAGTCCTCGGCGATACGCAGTATTTT
TRBJ1-1 | TRBV12-5 | . | . | CASGTGRAVEAFF | TGTGCTAGTGGTACCGGACGGGCGGTTGAAGCTTTCTTT
TRBJ1-2 | TRBV6-6 | . | . | CASSPDRTYGYTF | TGTGCCAGCAGTCCGGACAGAACCTATGGCTACACCTTC
TRBJ2-1 | TRBV7-3 | TRBD2 | once | CASSLTSGYNEQFF | TGTGCCAGCAGCTTGACTAGCGGTTACAATGAGCAGTTCTTC
TRBJ1-1 | TRBV7-3 | . | . | CASTRGPNTEAFF | TGTGCCAGCACCCGGGGCCCGAACACTGAAGCTTTCTTT
TRBJ2-1 | TRBV19 | TRBD2 | . | CASSITSGPNNEQFF | TGTGCCAGTAGTATCACTAGCGGCCCTAACAATGAGCAGTTCTTC
TRBJ2-2 | TRBV4-2 | . | once | CASSQETRRTGELFF | TGTGCCAGCAGCCAAGAGACTAGGCGTACCGGGGAGCTGTTTTTT
TRBJ2-2 | TRBV2 | . | once | CASSALNKYGELFF | TGTGCCAGCAGCGCACTTAATAAGTACGGGGAGCTGTTTTTT
TRBJ2-4 | TRBV9 | TRBD2 | . | CASSVAGGAKNIQYF | TGTGCCAGCAGCGTAGCGGGAGGGGCCAAAAACATTCAGTACTTC
TRBJ1-4 | TRBV5-1 | . | few | CASSLEGVREKLFF | TGCGCCAGCAGCTTGGAAGGGGTTCGGGAAAAACTGTTTTTT
TRBJ2-2 | TRBV10-3 | . | . | CAIGLTGELFF | TGTGCCATCGGACTTACCGGGGAGCTGTTTTTT
TRBJ1-2 | TRBV27 | . | . | CASSLNSYYGYTF | TGTGCCAGCAGTTTAAACAGCTACTATGGCTACACCTTC
TRBJ1-1 | TRBV4-2 | . | . | CASSQEVQNTEAFF | TGTGCCAGCAGCCAAGAGGTCCAGAACACTGAAGCTTTCTTT
TRBJ1-5 | TRBV6-1 | . | . | CASSEITDSNQPQHF | TGTGCCAGCAGTGAAATTACAGATAGCAATCAGCCCCAGCATTTT
TRBJ2-2 | TRBV18 | TRBD2 | . | CASSPGSGGNTGELFF | TGTGCCAGCTCACCAGGAAGCGGGGGGAACACCGGGGAGCTGTTTTTT
TRBJ2-7 | TRBV6-1 | TRBD1 | . | CASRAPGQGVDEQYF | TGTGCCAGCAGAGCTCCGGGACAGGGGGTGGACGAGCAGTACTTC
TRBJ1-1 | TRBV5-5 | . | . | CASSLAPRNTEAFF | TGTGCCAGCAGCTTGGCCCCAAGGAACACTGAAGCTTTCTTT
TRBJ2-7 | TRBV28 | TRBD2 | once | CASSPPGTNPYEQYF | TGTGCCAGCAGCCCTCCTGGGACTAACCCCTACGAGCAGTACTTC
TRBJ2-6 | TRBV18 | . | . | CASSLDSGANVLTF | TGTGCCAGCTCACTGGACTCTGGGGCCAACGTCCTGACTTTC
TRBJ2-7 | TRBV5-1 | TRBD1 | . | CASSTGTGYEQYF | TGCGCCAGCAGCACTGGGACAGGGTACGAGCAGTACTTC
TRBJ2-1 | TRBV5-1 | TRBD2 | . | CASSLGGGTSSEQFF | TGCGCCAGCAGCTTGGGGGGTGGGACTAGCAGTGAGCAGTTCTTC
TRBJ2-1 | TRBV2 | . | . | CASSKGSTWGEQFF | TGTGCCAGCAGCAAAGGCTCAACGTGGGGTGAGCAGTTCTTC
TRBJ2-2 | TRBV27 | TRBD1 | . | CASSGQLNTGELFF | TGTGCCAGTTCGGGACAGCTAAACACCGGGGAGCTGTTTTTT
TRBJ2-1 | TRBV5-4 | . | few | CASSLETINEQFF | TGTGCCAGCAGCTTGGAGACTATCAATGAGCAGTTCTTC
TRBJ2-7 | TRBV5-6 | TRBD2 | . | CASSLAGLAGTYEQYF | TGTGCCAGCAGCTTGGCCGGATTAGCGGGTACCTACGAGCAGTACTTC
TRBJ2-1 | TRBV6-5 | TRBD1 | once | CASRMTGGGEQFF | TGTGCCAGCAGAATGACAGGGGGTGGTGAGCAGTTCTTC
TRBJ2-3 | TRBV18 | . | . | CASSPGPGRDTQYF | TGTGCCAGCTCTCCTGGGCCCGGGAGAGATACGCAGTATTTT
TRBJ1-2 | TRBV18 | . | once | CASSPTADYGYTF | TGTGCCAGCTCACCGACAGCGGACTATGGCTACACCTTC
TRBJ2-7 | TRBV10-3 | TRBD1 | . | CAISVMGQGGEQYF | TGTGCCATCAGTGTAATGGGACAGGGAGGCGAGCAGTACTTC
TRBJ2-2 | TRBV28 | . | once | CASLGPFRPGELFF | TGTGCCAGCCTTGGTCCTTTTCGACCCGGGGAGCTGTTTTTT
TRBJ1-2 | TRBV5-1 | TRBD1 | few | CASSFGQGTGYGYTF | TGCGCCAGCAGCTTTGGACAGGGAACCGGCTATGGCTACACCTTC
TRBJ1-6 | TRBV5-1 | . | . | CASSLNVLGTVNSPLHF | TGCGCCAGCAGCTTGAACGTGTTAGGGACCGTGAATTCACCCCTCCACTTT
TRBJ1-5 | TRBV6-1 | . | few | CASTSREGNQPQHF | TGTGCCAGCACCTCCAGGGAAGGCAATCAGCCCCAGCATTTT
TRBJ1-4 | TRBV20-1 | . | . | CSARTGEKLFF | TGCAGTGCTCGCACGGGTGAAAAACTGTTTTTT
TRBJ1-5 | TRBV28 | . | . | CASSSVAGNNQPQHF | TGTGCCAGCAGTTCAGTGGCAGGGAACAATCAGCCCCAGCATTTT
TRBJ2-2 | TRBV7-9 | TRBD1 | . | CASEDRAAGELFF | TGTGCCAGCGAGGACAGGGCGGCCGGGGAGCTGTTTTTT
TRBJ2-7 | TRBV2 | . | . | CASSEALPGQPSPEQYF | TGTGCCAGCAGTGAAGCGCTTCCAGGACAACCCTCCCCCGAGCAGTACTTC
TRBJ2-7 | TRBV30 | TRBD2 | . | CAWSRTSYYEQYF | TGTGCCTGGAGCCGGACTAGCTACTACGAGCAGTACTTC
TRBJ2-7 | TRBV5-1 | TRBD1 | . | CASSRTRDSSREQYF | TGCGCCAGCAGCCGTACCCGGGACAGTAGCCGGGAGCAGTACTTC
TRBJ1-4 | TRBV9 | . | . | CASSRGLYEKLFF | TGTGCCAGCAGCCGGGGCCTCTATGAAAAACTGTTTTTT
TRBJ2-2 | TRBV7-6 | . | few | CASSVPTGELFF | TGTGCCAGCAGCGTACCCACCGGGGAGCTGTTTTTT
TRBJ2-7 | TRBV5-4 | . | . | CVAGGGRSSEQYF | TGTGTCGCAGGGGGCGGGAGGTCCAGCGAGCAGTACTTC
TRBJ2-7 | TRBV12-5 | . | once | CASARGDNYEQYF | TGTGCTAGTGCTCGAGGGGACAATTACGAGCAGTACTTC